The 21 T cell receptor beta chains below were found in one sample sequenced in a study of cytomegalovirus exposure and HLA in healthy donors. Libraries were prepared by immunoSEQ multiplex PCR; TCRdb keeps only in-frame clonotypes and omits some of them. The sample records roughly 64,000 clones, roughly 94% being singletons. The sequencing input was PBMCs. The receptor source for this set is a woman aged 18-29 years in good health and CMV-seropositive.

The chain combines TRBV5-1 with TRBJ2-7, with 10 bases matching TRBD2. Germline-derived CDR1 and CDR2 are SGHRS and YFSETQ. With V trimmed by 4 bases and J by 2 bases, 6 bases remained unmatched. The CDR3 length is 15 residues. The CDR3 DNA sequence: TGCGCCAGCAGCCCCAGGACTAGCGGAGCCTACGAGCAGTACTTC. Translating gives CASSPRTSGAYEQYF.

The V and J genes are TRBV28 and TRBJ1-2; D unclear. Germline V gives CDR1 MDHEN, CDR2 SYDVKM. Trimming stripped 3 bases from V and 0 bases from J, with 11 bases between. The CDR3 runs 15 residues. The CDR3 reads CASSFPPGSNYGYTF. The CDR3 nucleotides read TGTGCCAGCAGTTTCCCGCCAGGTTCTAACTATGGCTACACCTTC.

V usage is TRBV18 and J usage is TRBJ1-1; D unresolved. The CDR3 is made up of 13 amino acids. Germline CDR1 and CDR2: KGHSH and LQKENI. Trimming removed 4 bases at V and 1 base at J, with 7 bases between. CDR3 coding DNA: TGTGCCAGCTCACGGGCAGGGAACACTGAAGCTTTCTTT. Amino acid sequence: CASSRAGNTEAFF.

The chain combines TRBV9 with TRBJ2-7; no clear D gene. This CDR3 region has 14 residues. Germline CDR1 is SGDLS and CDR2 is YYNGEE. Trimming removed 2 bases from V and 1 base from J, with 10 bases in between. The DNA for the CDR3 is TGTGCCAGCAGCGTGACTGCTCTATCCTACGAGCAGTACTTC. Its protein is CASSVTALSYEQYF.

This sequence joins TRBV10-3 and TRBJ1-2; D might be TRBD1 (5 bases). Germline V CDR1 and CDR2: ENHRY, SYGVKD. Trimming removed 5 bases from V and 6 bases from J, with 10 bases in between. This CDR3 region has 12 residues. Written as DNA, the CDR3 is TGTGCCATCAGTAGCGCGGGGGATGGCTACACCTTC. Its protein product is CAISSAGDGYTF.

This clone was observed a handful of times. This chain links TRBV10-1 with TRBJ1-1; D call uncertain. This CDR3 comprises 16 residues. Germline V CDR1 and CDR2: WNHNN, SYGVQD (reference sequence). The ends were cut back, 8 bases at V and 1 base at J, with 20 bases in the middle. The CDR3 DNA reads TGCGCCAGCCCAGACTACTCTCCCTGGGAGAACACTGAAGCTTTCTTT. As protein: CASPDYSPWENTEAFF.

V gene TRBV7-9 combines with J gene TRBJ1-1, with TRBD1 matching 9 bases. Germline CDR1 and CDR2: SEHNR and FQNEAQ (reference sequence). V dropped 5 bases and J dropped 5; count of bases not matched to a gene: 3. This CDR3 is built from 13 residues. CDR3 DNA: TGTGCCAGCAGCAGGACAGGGGATACTGAAGCTTTCTTT. This sequence encodes CASSRTGDTEAFF.

This chain joins TRBV27 and TRBJ1-4, with TRBD1 as a possible D gene (6 bases). V was shortened by 3 bases and J by 4 bases, with 9 bases between the two germline ends. This CDR3 contains 14 residues. Per the germline V gene, CDR1 is MNHEY and CDR2 is SMNVEV (reference sequence). CDR3 coding DNA: TGTGCCAGCAGTTTGACAGGCTTTAATGAAAAACTGTTTTTT. It yields the protein CASSLTGFNEKLFF.

V usage is TRBV2 and J usage is TRBJ2-3, with 9 bases aligning to TRBD2. The CDR3 is 16 amino acids. V lost 2 bases and J lost 6; bases outside the gene matches: 9. Germline V lookup: CDR1 SNHLY, CDR2 FYNNEI. The CDR3 protein is CASSEIGVAGADTQYF. The CDR3 nucleotides read TGTGCCAGCAGTGAAATAGGGGTAGCGGGAGCTGATACGCAGTATTTT.

The sample holds many counts of this clone. This sequence joins TRBV4-3 and TRBJ2-2; the match to TRBD2 covers 9 bases. Germline lookup yields CDR1 LGHNA and CDR2 YSLEER. This CDR3 has 19 residues. Unmatched junction bases numbered 11, after V lost 3 bases and J lost 0 bases. The CDR3: CASSHTLEGGGANTGELFF. CDR3 bases: TGCGCCAGCAGCCACACGTTAGAAGGCGGGGGGGCGAACACCGGGGAGCTGTTTTTT.

The chain couples TRBV9 to TRBJ2-7; 9 bases align to TRBD1. This CDR3 has 14 amino acids. The germline V gene has CDR1 SGDLS and CDR2 YYNGEE. J was trimmed by 7 bases and V by 1 base; bases with no gene match: 6. In nucleotides, the CDR3 is TGTGCCAGCAGCGTACAGACAGGGGGAGGTGAGCAGTACTTC. Translating gives CASSVQTGGGEQYF. Supplemented by reference TRBV9 and TRBJ2-7, the full variable domain reads DSGVTQTPKHLITATGQRVTLRCSPRSGDLSVYWYQQSLDQGLQFLIQYYNGEERAKGNILERFSAQQFPDLHSELNLSSLELGDSALYFCASSVQTGGGEQYFGPGTRLTVT.

The chain combines TRBV10-3 with TRBJ1-1; possibly TRBD1 for D (6 bases). Trimming cost V 6 bases and J 2 bases, with 13 bases left between them. The CDR3 sequence is 14 residues long. The V gene's germline CDR1 is ENHRY and CDR2 SYGVKD. CDR3 sequence (DNA): TGTGCCATCAGAGAAAGACAGGAAAACACTGAAGCTTTCTTT. The encoded protein is CAIRERQENTEAFF.

This chain joins TRBV9 and TRBJ1-2; a weak D match, TRBD1 (6 bases). Trimming removed 3 bases from V and 4 bases from J, with 16 bases in between. The CDR3 runs to 15 residues. Germline CDR1 SGDLS, CDR2 YYNGEE. CDR3 amino acids: CASSDREGTLYGYTF. The CDR3 DNA follows: TGTGCCAGCAGCGACCGCGAGGGGACACTCTATGGCTACACCTTC.

The chain links TRBV15 to TRBJ1-5; 10 bases match TRBD1. The CDR3 runs 17 residues. After removal of 5 bases from V and 0 bases from J, the junction contained 7 bases not matched to a gene. The germline V gene encodes CDR1 LNHNV and CDR2 YYDKDF (reference sequence). The CDR3 coding sequence is TGTGCCACCAGCGCCGGGACAGGGGCGTATAGCAATCAGCCCCAGCATTTT. This encodes CATSAGTGAYSNQPQHF.

This clone was seen just once. J is TRBJ2-7 and V is TRBV19; TRBD2 agrees at 10 bases. The CDR3 is made up of 15 amino acids. After removal of 3 bases from V and 6 bases from J, the junction contained 8 bases not matched to a gene. In germline, CDR1 is LNHDA, CDR2 SQIVND (reference sequence). CDR3 coding DNA: TGTGCCAGTAGTATGGCTAGCGGGAGCCAAGGCGAGCAGTACTTC. The encoded protein is CASSMASGSQGEQYF. The full variable domain, rest sourced from reference TRBV19 and TRBJ2-7, is DGGITQSPKYLFRKEGQNVTLSCEQNLNHDAMYWYRQDPGQGLRLIYYSQIVNDFQKGDIAEGYSVSREKKESFPLTVTSAQKNPTAFYLCASSMASGSQGEQYFGPGTRLTVT.

The chain combines TRBV9 with TRBJ1-4; no firm D call. The germline V gene encodes CDR1 SGDLS and CDR2 YYNGEE. CDR3 length equals 14 residues. Trimming pared 3 bases from V and 5 bases from J, leaving 11 bases between. DNA of the CDR3: TGTGCCAGCAGCGGACTTGTATCAAATGAAAAACTGTTTTTT. It translates to CASSGLVSNEKLFF.

V usage is TRBV6-5 and J usage is TRBJ2-2; possible D gene TRBD1, 6 bases. Germline lookup yields CDR1 MNHEY and CDR2 SVGAGI. V was trimmed by 0 bases and J by 2 bases, leaving 10 bases between them. The CDR3 covers 16 residues. CDR3 amino acids: CASSYSWTVNTGELFF. DNA for the CDR3: TGTGCCAGCAGTTACTCTTGGACAGTTAACACCGGGGAGCTGTTTTTT.

This clone was recorded once. V usage is TRBV29-1 and J usage is TRBJ1-1; 8 bases fit TRBD1. This CDR3 has 11 amino acids. Germline V CDR1 and CDR2: SQVTM, ANQGSEA. The junction had 1 base not matched to a gene; V was cut back by 0 bases and J by 10 bases. The DNA of the CDR3 is TGCAGCGTTGAAGAAGACAGGGGAGCTTTCTTT. Amino acid sequence: CSVEEDRGAFF.

The chain employs TRBV7-2 and TRBJ2-1; TRBD2 agrees at 8 bases. This CDR3 comprises 15 residues. V trimming: 5 bases; J trimming: 4 bases; junction bases outside the gene matches: 7. Germline assignment: CDR1 SGHTA and CDR2 FQGNSA. The CDR3 sequence: CASSDLAGYYNEQFF. The CDR3 DNA sequence: TGTGCCAGCAGCGATTTAGCGGGGTATTACAATGAGCAGTTCTTC.

The chain carries TRBV7-2 and TRBJ1-2, with 8 bases identical to TRBD1. Germline values: CDR1 SGHTA, CDR2 FQGNSA. V shed 5 bases, J shed 8 bases, and the junction held 7 bases outside the gene matches. The CDR3 length is 13 residues. The CDR3 is CASSRTGLRGYTF. In nucleotides, the CDR3 is TGTGCCAGCAGCCGGACAGGGCTGAGAGGCTACACCTTC.

The V and J genes are TRBV10-2 and TRBJ2-7, with 8 nucleotides matching TRBD1. The CDR3 is made up of 13 amino acids. The V gene end was trimmed by 7 bases and the J gene end by 6 bases; junction bases not matched to a gene: 8. Germline lookup yields CDR1 WSHSY and CDR2 SAAADI. In DNA, the CDR3 is TGCGCCAGCACTCGGACAGGGCTCGGCGAGCAGTACTTC. Translated, it gives CASTRTGLGEQYF.